This is a list of T cell receptor beta chains from one sample in a study of early T cells in non-severe SARS-CoV-2 infection. TCRdb reprocessed the 5' RACE reads with MiXCR, giving one entry per CDR3 protein. The repertoire includes fewer than 120,000 distinct CDR3 sequences, around an eighth of them detected once, and 3.5% to 4% sits in the top ten. This specimen was whole blood, taken at baseline. These receptors all stem from an adult who was a healthcare worker with PCR-confirmed SARS-CoV-2 infection or an uninfected control (not recorded which). Each CDR3 is given without its conserved first and last residue. The order of the fields is D gene, V gene, CDR3 protein. The D gene is left open where the match is weak.

d_gene: NA
v_gene: TRBV3-1
CDR3aa: ASSVEVGSSYEQY

d_gene: NA
v_gene: TRBV7-6
CDR3aa: ASSLPSSYEQY

d_gene: TRBD1
v_gene: TRBV28
CDR3aa: ASRGTGYETQY

d_gene: TRBD1
v_gene: TRBV13
CDR3aa: ASSPTGGTDTQY

d_gene: TRBD2
v_gene: TRBV20-1
CDR3aa: SARVTSGIAYNEQF

d_gene: TRBD1
v_gene: TRBV28
CDR3aa: ASTQGVSYNSPLH

d_gene: NA
v_gene: TRBV11-2
CDR3aa: ASSLGEGSAYGYT

d_gene: TRBD1
v_gene: TRBV27
CDR3aa: ASSPRDRAFQPQH

d_gene: TRBD1
v_gene: TRBV5-1
CDR3aa: ASSSRDRSNEQF

d_gene: NA
v_gene: TRBV28
CDR3aa: ASSLKWGSRETQY

d_gene: NA
v_gene: TRBV5-1
CDR3aa: ASSPLGADREKLF

d_gene: NA
v_gene: TRBV9
CDR3aa: ASSVAGPNTEAF

d_gene: NA
v_gene: TRBV7-9
CDR3aa: ASSPGGPPNNEQF

d_gene: NA
v_gene: TRBV7-9
CDR3aa: ASSYGQNYGYT

d_gene: TRBD1
v_gene: TRBV20-1
CDR3aa: SASSGRQGVNYGYT

d_gene: NA
v_gene: TRBV20-1
CDR3aa: SANGSPLH

d_gene: NA
v_gene: TRBV7-8
CDR3aa: ATLPGHANTEAF

d_gene: TRBD1
v_gene: TRBV5-1
CDR3aa: ASSRTGENTEAF

d_gene: NA
v_gene: TRBV6-5
CDR3aa: ASSPRLGANEQF

d_gene: NA
v_gene: TRBV7-9
CDR3aa: ASSLGSRINQPQH

d_gene: TRBD2
v_gene: TRBV11-2
CDR3aa: ASTQDVASGRRIEQF

d_gene: NA
v_gene: TRBV10-2
CDR3aa: ASSESGGRNYGYT

d_gene: TRBD2
v_gene: TRBV27
CDR3aa: ASAPPASGRIPWGTQY

d_gene: NA
v_gene: TRBV6-5
CDR3aa: ASSYSGDFYEQY

d_gene: NA
v_gene: TRBV7-9
CDR3aa: ASSLVQNPRETQY